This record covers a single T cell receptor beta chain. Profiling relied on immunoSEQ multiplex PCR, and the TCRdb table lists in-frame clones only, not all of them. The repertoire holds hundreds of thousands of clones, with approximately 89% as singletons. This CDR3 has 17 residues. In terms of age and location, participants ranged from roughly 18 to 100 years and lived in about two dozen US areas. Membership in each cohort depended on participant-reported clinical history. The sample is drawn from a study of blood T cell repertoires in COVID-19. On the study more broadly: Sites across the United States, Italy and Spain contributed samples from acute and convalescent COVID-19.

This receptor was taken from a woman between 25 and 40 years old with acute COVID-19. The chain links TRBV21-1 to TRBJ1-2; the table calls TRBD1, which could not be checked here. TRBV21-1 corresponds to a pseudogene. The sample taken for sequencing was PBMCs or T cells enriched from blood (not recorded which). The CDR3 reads CASSKALGGQGFDGYTF. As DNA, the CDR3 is TGTGCCAGCAGCAAAGCGCTCGGGGGACAGGGCTTCGATGGCTACACCTTC.